The 13 T cell receptor beta chains listed next were all sequenced from one sample in a study of T cell clonality in common variable immunodeficiency. TCRdb's table, derived via immunoSEQ multiplex PCR, lists solely in-frame clones and lacks some. Altogether tens of thousands of clones were found in the sample, and no singletons occur. The source material was peripheral blood mononuclear cells. The receptors were sampled from a person aged 18-70 years in good health.

This clone occurred many times. The CDR3 end lies 3 residues beyond the end of the read and is filled in from the germline J gene. The chain employs TRBV6-1 and TRBJ1-3; tentative D call: TRBD1 (6 bases). There are 13 residues in the CDR3. Germline loops: CDR1 MNHNS, CDR2 SASEGT. The part of the CDR3 DNA that was read is TGTGCCAGCAGTGAAGAGCCAGGGGCATCC. This encodes CASSEEPGAS. The full CDR3 reads CASSEEPGASIYF.

The table lists this clone with many counts. The read terminates 3 residues ahead of where the CDR3 ends, so the germline J gene completes it. The chain uses TRBV19 and TRBJ1-1, with 11 nucleotides matching TRBD1. This CDR3 has 15 amino acids. V shed 9 bases, J shed 1 base, and the junction held 7 bases outside the gene matches. CDR1 and CDR2 (germline): LNHDA, SQIVND (reference sequence). The covered CDR3 bases are TGTGCCAGCGCCGGGACAGGGGGATGGAACACTGAA. As protein: CASAGTGGWNTE. The full CDR3 is CASAGTGGWNTEAFF.

This clone was seen at least ten times. The missing CDR3 end, 3 residues past where the read stops, is filled in from the germline J gene. V usage is TRBV11-3 and J usage is TRBJ2-1; D not certain. Germline-derived CDR1 and CDR2 are SGHNT and YENEEA. The CDR3 length is 14 residues. Deletions cut 2 bases from V and 0 bases from J, with 5 bases between. CDR3 loop: CASSLRVSYNEQFF. The sequenced CDR3 bases are TGTGCCAGCAGCTTAAGGGTCTCCTACAATGAG.

The table lists this clone with many counts. The sequenced fragment ends 3 residues before the CDR3 boundary, so the rest is inferred from the germline J gene. The rearrangement links TRBV5-1 to TRBJ2-7; 7 nucleotides match TRBD1. J gave up 3 bases and V 2 bases, and 2 bases lay outside the gene matches. The germline CDR1 and CDR2 sequences are SGHRS and YFSETQ. CDR3 length equals 13 residues. The chain's CDR3 is CASSFQGDYEQYF. The sequenced CDR3 bases are TGCGCCAGCAGCTTTCAGGGGGACTACGAG.

This clone was seen ten or more times. The CDR3 goes on 3 residues after the read ends, and that part is filled in from the germline J gene. The chain joins TRBV5-1 to TRBJ2-3; TRBD1 is a possible D gene (6 bases). The CDR3 has 15 residues. CDR1 is SGHRS, CDR2 YFSETQ, per germline. The V and J ends lost 1 base and 0 bases respectively, with 9 bases between them. The CDR3 loop is CASSLQGLSTDTQYF. The CDR3 bases that were read are TGCGCCAGCAGCTTGCAGGGGCTTAGCACAGATACG.

In this sample, this clone turned up many times. The missing CDR3 end, 3 residues past where the read stops, is filled in from the germline J gene. V gene TRBV12-3 or TRBV12-4 combines with J gene TRBJ1-1, with TRBD1 as a possible D gene (5 bases). CDR3 size: 14 residues. Partial CDR3 DNA: TGTGCCAGCAGTTTAGGAGCAGGGAAGGGTAAA. Its protein is CASSLGAGKGK. The full CDR3 sequence reads CASSLGAGKGKAFF.

This clone was seen many times. The sequenced fragment ends 3 residues before the CDR3 boundary, so the rest is inferred from the germline J gene. The chain uses TRBV30 and TRBJ1-5; 8 nucleotides align to TRBD1. This CDR3 has 18 amino acids. After removal of 3 bases from V and 1 base from J, the junction contained 14 bases not matched to a gene. Germline CDR1 GTSNPN, CDR2 SVGIG (reference sequence). CDR3 DNA, as far as it was read: TGTGCCTGGAGCCCATATTGGACAGGGCCTACCAGCAATCAGCCC. This translates into CAWSPYWTGPTSNQP. The full CDR3 is CAWSPYWTGPTSNQPQHF.

CDR3 DNA (partial): TGTGCCAGCAGCTTAGGAGCCAGGCCCAATGAAAAA. Translated, it gives CASSLGARPNEK. The complete CDR3 sequence is CASSLGARPNEKLFF. The chain carries TRBV11-2 and TRBJ1-4; D is uncertain. The observed sequence ends 3 residues before the CDR3 terminus, with the missing tail filled in from the germline J gene. CDR1 is SGHAT and CDR2 is FQNNGV in the germline V gene. The CDR3 consists of 15 residues. V lost 1 base, J lost 5 bases, and 11 bases lay in between.

A word on this clone: The read ends 3 residues early relative to the CDR3; the germline J gene fills the gap. This rearrangement joins TRBV30 to TRBJ1-2; D is unresolved. The CDR3 has 14 amino acids. Germline V gene data show CDR1 as GTSNPN and CDR2 as SVGIG (reference sequence). The CDR3 is CAWTGLAETDTYTF. Incomplete CDR3 DNA: TGTGCCTGGACCGGACTAGCGGAAACAGATACC.

This clone was detected many times. The read ends 3 residues before the CDR3 terminus; that terminus is restored from the germline J gene. The chain is built from TRBV19 and TRBJ1-5, with D perhaps TRBD1 (5 bases). CDR3 length: 14 amino acids. Germline values: CDR1 LNHDA, CDR2 SQIVND (reference sequence). Between the trimmed V and J ends, which lost 6 bases and 4 bases, there was a span of 13 bases. The CDR3 sequence: CASSAWEGNQPQHF. Incomplete CDR3 DNA: TGTGCCAGTAGCGCATGGGAGGGGAATCAGCCC.

This clone occurred many times. The read falls 3 residues short of the CDR3 end, and the missing part is taken from the germline J gene. The V and J genes are TRBV5-6 and TRBJ1-2; 7 positions match TRBD1. J lost 4 bases, V lost 3 bases, and 3 bases had no gene match. This CDR3 comprises 13 residues. Germline loops: CDR1 SGHDT, CDR2 YYEEEE. The CDR3 spells CASSSGQPYGYTF. CDR3 bases read: TGTGCCAGCAGCTCGGGACAGCCCTATGGC. Full variable domain (remainder filled in from reference TRBV5-6 and TRBJ1-2): DAGVTQSPTHLIKTRGQQVTLRCSPKSGHDTVSWYQQALGQGPQFIFQYYEEEERQRGNFPDRFSGHQFPNYSSELNVNALLLGDSALYLCASSSGQPYGYTFGSGTRLTVV.

This clone has at least ten counts. Coverage ceases 3 residues before the CDR3 finishes, and the germline J gene fills in the end. The chain joins TRBV19 to TRBJ1-1; perhaps TRBD1 as D (5 bases). CDR3 length: 13 residues. CDR1 LNHDA and CDR2 SQIVND come from the germline V gene (reference sequence). The CDR3 bases that were read are TGTGCCAGTAGTATAGCTGAGGGGCTTGAG. Residues: CASSIAEGLE. The entire CDR3 protein is CASSIAEGLEAFF.

As regards this clone: The read halts 3 residues ahead of the CDR3 end, with the missing end drawn from the germline J gene. The chain joins TRBV18 to TRBJ1-2; no clear D. The CDR3 consists of 14 residues. Germline V gives CDR1 KGHSH, CDR2 LQKENI. This chain's CDR3 is CASSPTRVGYDYTF. The CDR3 DNA, read in part, is TGTGCCAGCTCACCAACGAGGGTTGGGTACGAC.